This T cell receptor (beta chain) was identified in a study of human T cells and chemical hapten exposure. Study details: During the roughly 25-week study period, patients had diphenylcyclopropenone applied to the scalp every week.

TCRdb reanalysed the RACE reads using MiXCR and keeps one entry per CDR3 protein. The profile shows some 89,000 distinct CDR3 sequences, about 28% of them singletons. There are 13 residues in the CDR3. Trimming removed 2 bases at V and 4 bases at J, with 8 bases between. Germline CDR1 reads MNHEY; CDR2 reads SVGEGT. The time point was: patch test 3, about 24 weeks after DPC sensitization. Treatment described: therapeutic diphenylcyclopropenone sensitization with weekly scalp DPC. This sample comprised whole blood, obtained in connection with sensitization to the hapten diphenylcyclopropenone (DPC). This TCR was recovered from a middle-aged man with alopecia areata. Some clones in this sample may be carry-over from other donors' samples. The chain has TRBV6-2 or TRBV6-3 and TRBJ2-5; D unresolved. The CDR3: CASSYDTPETQYF. The CDR3 DNA sequence: TGTGCCAGCAGTTACGACACCCCAGAGACCCAGTACTTC.